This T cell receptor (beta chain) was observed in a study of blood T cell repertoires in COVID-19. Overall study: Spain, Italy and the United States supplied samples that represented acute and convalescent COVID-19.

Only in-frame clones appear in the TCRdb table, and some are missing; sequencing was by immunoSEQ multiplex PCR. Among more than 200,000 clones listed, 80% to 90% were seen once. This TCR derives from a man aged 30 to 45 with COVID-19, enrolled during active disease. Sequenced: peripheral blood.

CDR3 nucleotides: TGCAGCGTTCCCCCCGACTCTAGCGGGGAGACAGATACGCAGTATTTT. Translation gives CSVPPDSSGETDTQYF. The chain recombines TRBV29-1 with TRBJ2-3; 9 bases map to TRBD2. Germline V gene sequence: CDR1 SQVTM, CDR2 ANQGSEA. V was clipped by 5 bases and J by 3 bases; unmatched bases: 12. CDR3 length equals 16 residues.